This TCR beta chain derives from a study of blood T cell repertoires in COVID-19. Study in general: Collection of acute and convalescent COVID-19 samples took place in the United States, Italy and Spain.

Recruited during active infection, patients (from Seattle) were subsequently followed longitudinally. Germline CDR1 reads MNHEY; CDR2 reads SVGAGI. This CDR3 contains 15 residues. V lost 0 bases, J lost 4 bases, and 10 bases lay in between. Produced via immunoSEQ multiplex PCR; TCRdb's table is partial and in-frame only. The repertoire consists of some 390,000 clones, with over 75% occurring once and the leading ten covering less than 2%. V usage is TRBV6-5 and J usage is TRBJ2-1; the D is unclear. The receptor's source is a woman in her thirties or forties with COVID-19, enrolled during active disease. Material: peripheral blood. The CDR3 sequence: CASSYSPTSYNEQFF. The CDR3 DNA sequence: TGTGCCAGCAGTTACTCACCGACTTCTTACAATGAGCAGTTCTTC.